This T cell receptor beta chain was sequenced during a study of molecular identifiers for immune sequencing clone quantification. About the research overall: Replicate runs used RNA from around 18,000 or 91,000 naive CD8 cells, which was split five ways into aliquots, and four of those aliquots were then sequenced.

Making the bulk TCR libraries relied on previously described methods and listed TCR primers. TCRdb independently ran MiXCR on the PCR reads; one entry per CDR3 protein. The sample records about 630,000 distinct CDR3 sequences, about 25% being singletons. The study, taken as a whole, reports: For highly expanded clones, sizes could be underestimated when identical TCR molecules share a barcode. Single-cell amounts of spiked Jurkat TCR RNA were reportedly detectable among approximately 970,000 naive cells.

This clonotype has a count of ten or more. Its target is not known. This CDR3 comprises 15 residues. V dropped 3 bases and J dropped 0 bases, with 14 bases sitting between them. Per the germline V gene, CDR1 is SQVTM and CDR2 is ANQGSEA. The clonotype was recovered from a human donor in good health. Some libraries in this study had Jurkat cell RNA spiked in. This chain connects TRBV29-1 to TRBJ1-1; D possibly corresponds to TRBD1 (5 bases). The sample consisted of naive CD8+ T cells from blood, with Jurkat cell RNA spiked in. This sample's subset: FACS-sorted CD8+CD4-CCR7+CD45RA+ naive T cells. The CDR3 DNA is TGCAGCGTTGAGGAATTGACAGCCATGAACACTGAAGCTTTCTTT. As protein: CSVEELTAMNTEAFF.